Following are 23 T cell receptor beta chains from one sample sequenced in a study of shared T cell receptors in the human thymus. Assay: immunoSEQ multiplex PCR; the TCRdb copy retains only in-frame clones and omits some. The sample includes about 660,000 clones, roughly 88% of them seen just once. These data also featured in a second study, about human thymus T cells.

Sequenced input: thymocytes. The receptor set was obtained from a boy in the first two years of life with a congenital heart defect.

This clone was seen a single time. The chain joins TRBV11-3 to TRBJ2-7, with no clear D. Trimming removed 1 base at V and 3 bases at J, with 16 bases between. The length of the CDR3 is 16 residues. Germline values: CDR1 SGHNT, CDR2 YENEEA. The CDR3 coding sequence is TGTGCCAGCAGCTTAGGGTCGGGTTCCCCTTACTACGAGCAGTACTTC. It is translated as CASSLGSGSPYYEQYF. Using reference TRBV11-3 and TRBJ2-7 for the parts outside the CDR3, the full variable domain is EAGVVQSPRYKIIEKKQPVAFWCNPISGHNTLYWYLQNLGQGPELLIRYENEEAVDDSQLPKDRFSAERLKGVDSTLKIQPAELGDSAVYLCASSLGSGSPYYEQYFGPGTRLTVT.

CDR3 region: CASSPRTGVEYEQYF. CDR3 nucleotides: TGTGCCAGCAGCCCTCGAACAGGGGTGGAGTACGAGCAGTACTTC. V gene TRBV11-2 combines with J gene TRBJ2-7; TRBD1 aligns across 7 bases. The CDR3 extends over 15 amino acids. V gave up 5 bases and J gave up 4 bases; unmatched junction bases: 11. The germline V gene has CDR1 SGHAT and CDR2 FQNNGV.

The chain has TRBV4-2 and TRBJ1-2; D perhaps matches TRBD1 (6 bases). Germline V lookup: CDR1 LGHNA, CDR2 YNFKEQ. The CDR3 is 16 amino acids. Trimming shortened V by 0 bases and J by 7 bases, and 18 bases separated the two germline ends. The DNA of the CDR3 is TGTGCCAGCAGCCAAGATGTATCGGGGGGCGTCTTTGGCTACACCTTC. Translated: CASSQDVSGGVFGYTF.

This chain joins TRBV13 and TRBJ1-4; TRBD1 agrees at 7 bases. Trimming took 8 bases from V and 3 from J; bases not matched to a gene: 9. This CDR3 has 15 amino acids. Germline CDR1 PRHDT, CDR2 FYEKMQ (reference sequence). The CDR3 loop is CASGPRQGPNEKLFF. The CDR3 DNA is TGTGCCAGCGGTCCCCGACAGGGCCCTAATGAAAAACTGTTTTTT.

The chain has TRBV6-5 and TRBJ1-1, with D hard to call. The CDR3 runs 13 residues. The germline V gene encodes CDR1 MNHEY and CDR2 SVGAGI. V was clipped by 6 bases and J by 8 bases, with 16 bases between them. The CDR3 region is CASRSASGPEAFF. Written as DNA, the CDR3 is TGTGCCAGCAGGTCGGCGTCAGGCCCCGAAGCTTTCTTT.

The CDR3 nucleotides are TGTGCCAGCAGCCCCCTTGCGGGAAACCTCTCAGATACGCAGTATTTT. Amino acid sequence: CASSPLAGNLSDTQYF. This chain connects TRBV9 to TRBJ2-3; TRBD2 is a possible D gene (6 bases). V gave up 4 bases and J gave up 4 bases, with 19 bases separating them. Germline values: CDR1 SGDLS, CDR2 YYNGEE. The CDR3 spans 16 residues.

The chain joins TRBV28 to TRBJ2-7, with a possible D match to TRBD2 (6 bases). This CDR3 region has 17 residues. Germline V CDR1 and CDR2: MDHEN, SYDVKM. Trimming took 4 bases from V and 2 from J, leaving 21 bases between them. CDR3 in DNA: TGTGCCAGCAGTTCCTACGGAGGAGGATGGGGGGCCTACGAGCAGTACTTC. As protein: CASSSYGGGWGAYEQYF.

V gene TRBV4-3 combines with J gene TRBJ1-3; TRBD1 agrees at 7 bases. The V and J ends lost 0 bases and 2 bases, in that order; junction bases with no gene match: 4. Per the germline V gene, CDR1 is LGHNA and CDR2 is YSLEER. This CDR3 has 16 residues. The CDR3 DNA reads TGCGCCAGCAGCCAAGAAGAGGGGGCGGCTGGAAACACCATATATTTT. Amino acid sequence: CASSQEEGAAGNTIYF.

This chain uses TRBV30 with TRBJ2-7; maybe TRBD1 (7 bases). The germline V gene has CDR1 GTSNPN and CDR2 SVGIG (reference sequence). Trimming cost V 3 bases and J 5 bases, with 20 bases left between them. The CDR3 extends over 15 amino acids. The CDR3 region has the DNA TGTGCCTGGAGGGGGAGGTACCCCAGGGGGGACGAGCAGTACTTC. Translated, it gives CAWRGRYPRGDEQYF.

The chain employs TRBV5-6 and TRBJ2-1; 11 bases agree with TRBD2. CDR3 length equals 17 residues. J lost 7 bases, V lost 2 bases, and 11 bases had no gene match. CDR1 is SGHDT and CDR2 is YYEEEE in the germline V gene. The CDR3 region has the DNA TGTGCCAGCAGCTTTTATTCTGGGTCTAGCGGGAGGAATGAGCAGTTCTTC. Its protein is CASSFYSGSSGRNEQFF. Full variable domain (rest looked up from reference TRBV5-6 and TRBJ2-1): DAGVTQSPTHLIKTRGQQVTLRCSPKSGHDTVSWYQQALGQGPQFIFQYYEEEERQRGNFPDRFSGHQFPNYSSELNVNALLLGDSALYLCASSFYSGSSGRNEQFFGPGTRLTVL.

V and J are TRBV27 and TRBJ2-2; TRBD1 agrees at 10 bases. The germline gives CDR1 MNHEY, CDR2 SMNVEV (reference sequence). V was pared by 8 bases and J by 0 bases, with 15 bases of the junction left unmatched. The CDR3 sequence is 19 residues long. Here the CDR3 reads CASYNSGTGVITNTGELFF. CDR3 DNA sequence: TGTGCCAGCTACAACTCCGGGACAGGGGTAATTACGAACACCGGGGAGCTGTTTTTT.

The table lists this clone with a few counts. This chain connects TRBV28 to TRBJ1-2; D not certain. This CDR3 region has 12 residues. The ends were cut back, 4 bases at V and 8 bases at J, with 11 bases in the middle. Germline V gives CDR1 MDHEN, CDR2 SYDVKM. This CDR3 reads CASSSGPAGYTF. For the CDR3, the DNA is TGTGCCAGCAGTTCTGGCCCCGCAGGCTACACCTTC.

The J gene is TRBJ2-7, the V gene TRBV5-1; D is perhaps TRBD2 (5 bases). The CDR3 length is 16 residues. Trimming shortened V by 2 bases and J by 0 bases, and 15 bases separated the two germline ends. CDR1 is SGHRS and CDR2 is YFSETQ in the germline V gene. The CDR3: CASSLRRANDSYEQYF. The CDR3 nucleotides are TGCGCCAGCAGCTTACGGCGGGCCAACGACTCCTACGAGCAGTACTTC.

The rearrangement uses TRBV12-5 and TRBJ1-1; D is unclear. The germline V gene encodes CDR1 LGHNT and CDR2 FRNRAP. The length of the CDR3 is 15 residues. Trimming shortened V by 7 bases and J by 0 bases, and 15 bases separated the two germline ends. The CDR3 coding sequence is TGTGCTAGTGCCCGGGATAACGGAGTGAACACTGAAGCTTTCTTT. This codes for CASARDNGVNTEAFF.

CDR3 loop: CASSATGASSYEQYF. CDR3 nucleotide sequence: TGTGCCAGCAGCGCCACAGGGGCTAGCTCCTACGAGCAGTACTTC. J is TRBJ2-7 and V is TRBV9, with TRBD1 matching 7 bases. V dropped 3 bases and J dropped 0; count of bases not matched to a gene: 6. CDR1 and CDR2 from the germline V gene are SGDLS and YYNGEE. The CDR3 is made up of 15 amino acids.

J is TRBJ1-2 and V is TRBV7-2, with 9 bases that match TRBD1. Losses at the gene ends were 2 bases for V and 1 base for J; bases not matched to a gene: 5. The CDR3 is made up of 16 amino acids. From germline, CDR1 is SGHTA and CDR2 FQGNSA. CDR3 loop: CASSLSTGGGNYGYTF. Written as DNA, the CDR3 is TGTGCCAGCAGCTTATCCACAGGGGGCGGTAACTATGGCTACACCTTC.

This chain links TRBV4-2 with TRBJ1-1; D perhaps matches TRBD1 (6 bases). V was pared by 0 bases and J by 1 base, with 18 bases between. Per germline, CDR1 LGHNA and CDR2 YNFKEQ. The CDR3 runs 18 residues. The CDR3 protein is CASSQEEPDSPSNTEAFF. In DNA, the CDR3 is TGTGCCAGCAGCCAAGAGGAGCCGGACAGTCCCTCGAACACTGAAGCTTTCTTT.

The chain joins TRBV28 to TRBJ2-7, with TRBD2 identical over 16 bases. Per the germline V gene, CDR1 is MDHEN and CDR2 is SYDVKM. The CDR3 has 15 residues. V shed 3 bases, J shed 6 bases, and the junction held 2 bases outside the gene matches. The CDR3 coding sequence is TGTGCCAGCAGTTTGGGACTAGCGGGAGGGCCCGAGCAGTACTTC. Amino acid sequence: CASSLGLAGGPEQYF. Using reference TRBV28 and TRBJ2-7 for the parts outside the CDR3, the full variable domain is DVKVTQSSRYLVKRTGEKVFLECVQDMDHENMFWYRQDPGLGLRLIYFSYDVKMKEKGDIPEGYSVSREKKERFSLILESASTNQTSMYLCASSLGLAGGPEQYFGPGTRLTVT.

CDR3 amino acids: CASAQGYGYTF. CDR3 bases: TGTGCCAGCGCCCAGGGCTATGGCTACACCTTC. The V gene is TRBV6-1, the J gene TRBJ1-2; a weak D match, TRBD1 (5 bases). The V end was cut by 8 bases, the J end by 4 bases, with 8 bases between. Looked up from germline, CDR1 is MNHNS and CDR2 is SASEGT. The CDR3 has 11 amino acids.

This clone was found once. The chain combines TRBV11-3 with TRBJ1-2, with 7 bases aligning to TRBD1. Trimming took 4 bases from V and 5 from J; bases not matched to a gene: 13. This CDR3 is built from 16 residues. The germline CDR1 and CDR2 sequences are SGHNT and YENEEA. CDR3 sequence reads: CASSSQPKTGTYGYTF. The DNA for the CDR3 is TGTGCCAGCAGCTCCCAACCCAAGACAGGGACATATGGCTACACCTTC.

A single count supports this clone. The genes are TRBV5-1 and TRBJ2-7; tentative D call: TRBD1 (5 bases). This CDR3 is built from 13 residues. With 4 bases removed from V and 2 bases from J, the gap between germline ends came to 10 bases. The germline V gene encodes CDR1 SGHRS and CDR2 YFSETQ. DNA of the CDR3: TGCGCCAGCAGCCCCCTGGGGCCCTACGAGCAGTACTTC. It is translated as CASSPLGPYEQYF.

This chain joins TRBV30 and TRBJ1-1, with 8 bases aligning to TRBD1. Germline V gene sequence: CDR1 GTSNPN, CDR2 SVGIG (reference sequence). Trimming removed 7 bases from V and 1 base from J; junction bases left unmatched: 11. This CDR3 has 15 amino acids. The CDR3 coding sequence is TGTGCCTTCATCAGGGGGCGCCCCGGGAACACTGAAGCTTTCTTT. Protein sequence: CAFIRGRPGNTEAFF.

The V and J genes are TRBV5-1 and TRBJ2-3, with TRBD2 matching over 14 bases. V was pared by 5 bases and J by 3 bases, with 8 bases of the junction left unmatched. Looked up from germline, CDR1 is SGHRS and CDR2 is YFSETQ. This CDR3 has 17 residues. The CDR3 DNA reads TGCGCCAGCAGTTCCGGGACTAGCGGGAGAGGGACAGATACGCAGTATTTT. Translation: CASSSGTSGRGTDTQYF.